A single sample gave rise to the 27 T cell receptor beta chains below, sequenced in a study of cytomegalovirus exposure and HLA in healthy donors. Primers: 60 Vbeta forward and 13 Jbeta reverse. Using immunoSEQ multiplex PCR, the repertoire was profiled, and TCRdb retains in-frame clones only, with some absent. The table records 140,000 to 150,000 clones, roughly 85% of them present only once. Sequenced input: PBMCs. These receptors all come from a woman in her thirties in good health and CMV-seronegative.

The J gene is TRBJ1-1, the V gene TRBV7-3; D unresolved. Germline-derived CDR1 and CDR2 are SGHTA and FQGTGA. The CDR3 consists of 13 residues. Trimming cost V 11 bases and J 5 bases, with 18 bases left between them. CDR3 nucleotide sequence: TGTGCCGTCACTAGTGGGCGTGGGACTGAAGCTTTCTTT. Its translation: CAVTSGRGTEAFF. The entire variable domain, with the rest obtained from reference TRBV7-3 and TRBJ1-1, is as follows: GAGVSQTPSNKVTEKGKYVELRCDPISGHTALYWYRQSLGQGPEFLIYFQGTGAADDSGLPNDRFFAVRPEGSVSTLKIQRTERGDSAVYLCAVTSGRGTEAFFGQGTRLTVV.

J is TRBJ2-5 and V is TRBV2, with TRBD2 matching 9 bases. The CDR3 runs to 16 residues. The V gene's germline CDR1 is SNHLY and CDR2 FYNNEI. The V and J ends lost 6 bases and 4 bases, in that order; junction bases with no gene match: 12. The CDR3 DNA reads TGTGCCAGCAGGCGGGGTGGCGGGGGGGCTGGAGAGACCCAGTACTTC. This gives the protein CASRRGGGGAGETQYF.

The V call is TRBV7-9, the J call TRBJ1-6; unclear D gene. This CDR3 spans 16 amino acids. Germline CDR1 reads SEHNR; CDR2 reads FQNEAQ (reference sequence). V shed 5 bases and J shed 7 bases, with 18 bases lying between them. The CDR3 DNA follows: TGTGCCAGCAGCGAAGCTCTCCTCTCAAAGAATTCACCCCTCCACTTT. It translates to CASSEALLSKNSPLHF.

The chain carries TRBV4-2 and TRBJ2-1; possible D gene TRBD2, 6 bases. The V and J ends lost 5 bases and 7 bases respectively, with 12 bases between them. This CDR3 is 13 amino acids long. CDR1 and CDR2 from the germline V gene are LGHNA and YNFKEQ. The CDR3 sequence is CASSSRRGNEQFF. CDR3 DNA: TGTGCCAGCAGCTCCAGACGGGGGAATGAGCAGTTCTTC.

This clone showed up just once. The V and J genes are TRBV27 and TRBJ2-3, with 11 bases aligning to TRBD2. V trimming: 6 bases; J trimming: 7 bases; junction bases outside the gene matches: 12. The CDR3 is 16 residues long. CDR1 MNHEY and CDR2 SMNVEV come from the germline V gene (reference sequence). CDR3 nucleotide sequence: TGTGCCAGCAGACCAATAGCGGGGGGGCCCGGAAATACGCAGTATTTT. It translates to CASRPIAGGPGNTQYF.

The chain uses TRBV6-5 and TRBJ1-1, with a weak D call TRBD1 (5 bases). CDR3 length: 15 amino acids. Trimming removed 2 bases from V and 0 bases from J, with 10 bases in between. The germline V gene encodes CDR1 MNHEY and CDR2 SVGAGI. Here the CDR3 DNA reads TGTGCCAGCAGTTACCGCAGGGCGTTGAACACTGAAGCTTTCTTT. Amino acids: CASSYRRALNTEAFF.

The rearrangement uses TRBV7-2 and TRBJ2-1; the D gene is possibly TRBD2 (6 bases). Trimming shortened V by 0 bases and J by 2 bases, and 11 bases separated the two germline ends. From germline, CDR1 is SGHTA and CDR2 FQGNSA. The CDR3 loop spans 16 amino acids. The CDR3 loop is CASSLAGGGAYNEQFF. The CDR3 DNA follows: TGTGCCAGCAGCTTAGCGGGAGGCGGGGCCTACAATGAGCAGTTCTTC.

V and J are TRBV4-2 and TRBJ1-1; 9 nucleotides align to TRBD1. V lost 1 base and J lost 1; bases outside the gene matches: 4. CDR1 LGHNA and CDR2 YNFKEQ come from the germline V gene. The CDR3 has 16 residues. The CDR3 loop is CASSQAGTGKNTEAFF. CDR3 nucleotide sequence: TGTGCCAGCAGCCAAGCCGGGACAGGGAAGAACACTGAAGCTTTCTTT.

The V and J genes are TRBV7-9 and TRBJ1-6; 8 nucleotides align to TRBD1. The CDR3 covers 18 residues. Germline V gives CDR1 SEHNR, CDR2 FQNEAQ (reference sequence). The J segment lost 1 base and the V segment lost 5 bases, leaving 10 bases of the junction unmatched. The CDR3 loop is CASSGQGWERSYNSPLHF. The CDR3 DNA is TGTGCCAGCAGCGGACAGGGTTGGGAGCGTTCCTATAATTCACCCCTCCACTTT.

The chain recombines TRBV2 with TRBJ1-5; unclear D gene. V was pared by 7 bases and J by 1 base, with 5 bases between. This CDR3 has 12 amino acids. Germline V lookup: CDR1 SNHLY, CDR2 FYNNEI. The CDR3 DNA reads as TGTGCCAGCACACGGAGCAATCAGCCCCAGCATTTT. Its protein is CASTRSNQPQHF.

The rearrangement joins TRBV13 to TRBJ1-3; TRBD1 agrees at 8 bases. V lost 5 bases, J lost 6 bases, and 9 bases stayed unmatched. The germline V gene has CDR1 PRHDT and CDR2 FYEKMQ (reference sequence). The CDR3 totals 15 residues. This CDR3 reads CASSRAGTGQNTIYF. In DNA, the CDR3 is TGTGCCAGCAGCCGAGCCGGGACAGGACAAAACACCATATATTTT.

The chain employs TRBV30 and TRBJ1-1; 7 bases line up with TRBD1. The ends lost 5 bases at V and 2 bases at J; junction bases unmatched: 5. The CDR3 consists of 13 residues. Germline V CDR1 and CDR2: GTSNPN, SVGIG (reference sequence). The DNA for the CDR3 is TGTGCCTGGGCGACAGGGCCCAACACTGAAGCTTTCTTT. This encodes CAWATGPNTEAFF. Based on the CDR3 plus reference TRBV30 and TRBJ1-1, the full variable domain is SQTIHQWPATLVQPVGSPLSLECTVEGTSNPNLYWYRQAAGRGLQLLFYSVGIGQISSEVPQNLSASRPQDRQFILSSKKLLLSDSGFYLCAWATGPNTEAFFGQGTRLTVV.

This clone was picked up one time. The chain joins TRBV6-6 to TRBJ2-3; 14 nucleotides align to TRBD2. The CDR3 extends over 14 amino acids. V gave up 8 bases and J gave up 4 bases; unmatched junction bases: 2. Germline V gene lookup returns CDR1 MNHNY and CDR2 SVGAGI (reference sequence). CDR3 sequence (DNA): TGTGCCAGCGCGACTAGCGGGGGGGCAGATACGCAGTATTTT. This translates into CASATSGGADTQYF.

The chain links TRBV2 to TRBJ2-2; 7 bases are a match to TRBD2. The V gene end was trimmed by 3 bases and the J gene end by 7 bases; junction bases not matched to a gene: 11. Germline CDR1 reads SNHLY; CDR2 reads FYNNEI. This CDR3 has 16 amino acids. This CDR3 is CASSDGTSGGYGELFF. In nucleotides, the CDR3 is TGTGCCAGCAGTGATGGGACCTCCGGGGGGTACGGGGAGCTGTTTTTT.

This clone was seen more than once but under ten times. The V and J genes are TRBV5-3 and TRBJ1-5; 8 nucleotides align to TRBD1. TRBV5-3 has ORF status, its function being uncertain. J gave up 0 bases and V 4 bases, and 9 bases lay outside the gene matches. The CDR3 runs to 17 residues. In DNA, the CDR3 is TGTGCCAGAAGCCACGCCCAACAGGGGGTTAGCAATCAGCCCCAGCATTTT. This gives the protein CARSHAQQGVSNQPQHF.

This chain uses TRBV18 with TRBJ2-7; 8 bases map to TRBD1. In germline, CDR1 is KGHSH, CDR2 LQKENI. This CDR3 contains 14 residues. Unmatched junction bases numbered 10, after V lost 6 bases and J lost 6 bases. The CDR3 reads CASSGSPGQGEQYF. The CDR3 DNA is TGTGCCAGCTCCGGTTCCCCAGGACAGGGCGAGCAGTACTTC.

This clone was observed a handful of times. V gene TRBV11-2 combines with J gene TRBJ2-7; D uncertain. CDR1 and CDR2 (germline): SGHAT, FQNNGV. The V and J ends lost 1 base and 0 bases respectively, with 7 bases between them. The CDR3 is 14 residues long. CDR3 sequence: CASSLGASSYEQYF. CDR3 sequence (DNA): TGTGCCAGCAGCTTAGGGGCCAGCTCCTACGAGCAGTACTTC.

The chain carries TRBV9 and TRBJ2-2; TRBD1 is a possible D gene (6 bases). Germline CDR1 SGDLS, CDR2 YYNGEE. This CDR3 has 16 amino acids. Trimming left V 6 bases short and J 0 bases short, with 15 bases between. The CDR3 bases are TGTGCCAGCACACTCCGAGGGGACACGAACACCGGGGAGCTGTTTTTT. As protein: CASTLRGDTNTGELFF. Looking up the rest from reference TRBV9 and TRBJ2-2 gives the full variable domain: DSGVTQTPKHLITATGQRVTLRCSPRSGDLSVYWYQQSLDQGLQFLIQYYNGEERAKGNILERFSAQQFPDLHSELNLSSLELGDSALYFCASTLRGDTNTGELFFGEGSRLTVL.

This chain connects TRBV6-5 to TRBJ1-6; D is perhaps TRBD1 (5 bases). Between the trimmed V and J ends, which lost 2 bases and 6 bases, there was a span of 8 bases. Germline CDR1 is MNHEY and CDR2 is SVGAGI. The CDR3 is 14 amino acids. CDR3 sequence: CASSYAGFNSPLHF. Written as DNA, the CDR3 is TGTGCCAGCAGTTACGCAGGGTTTAATTCACCCCTCCACTTT.

V and J are TRBV6-1 and TRBJ1-6, with TRBD1 identical over 10 bases. This CDR3 region has 15 residues. Germline lookup yields CDR1 MNHNS and CDR2 SASEGT. Losses at the gene ends were 2 bases for V and 10 bases for J; bases not matched to a gene: 5. The CDR3 DNA sequence: TGTGCCAGCAGTGAAACTTGGACAGGGGGATCACCCCTCCACTTT. Its protein is CASSETWTGGSPLHF.

J is TRBJ1-6 and V is TRBV30, with TRBD1 as a possible D gene (6 bases). The V gene lost 6 bases and the J gene lost 7 bases, with 13 bases spanning the gap. The CDR3 has 13 amino acids. Germline values: CDR1 GTSNPN, CDR2 SVGIG (reference sequence). The CDR3 DNA is TGTGCCTGCAAGACAGGCCCGAATTCACCCCTCCACTTT. Its translation is CACKTGPNSPLHF.

This chain joins TRBV7-2 and TRBJ1-5, with 7 positions matching TRBD1. The CDR3 sequence is 15 residues long. Trimming at V came to 1 base and at J to 6 bases, leaving 6 bases not matched to a gene. Germline CDR1 and CDR2: SGHTA and FQGNSA. This CDR3 reads CASSLEGATGQPQHF. CDR3 nucleotide sequence: TGTGCCAGCAGCTTAGAGGGGGCGACCGGTCAGCCCCAGCATTTT.

The V and J genes are TRBV4-1 and TRBJ2-1; D unclear. The length of the CDR3 is 18 residues. Germline V lookup: CDR1 MGHRA, CDR2 YSYEKL. Trimming took off 0 bases at V and 0 bases at J, with 15 bases between the two ends. CDR3 sequence reads: CASSQDISSSSSYNEQFF. CDR3 in DNA: TGCGCCAGCAGCCAAGATATATCATCCTCGAGCTCCTACAATGAGCAGTTCTTC.

This clone came up once. Other nucleotide sequences from this sample produce the same CDR3. The chain recombines TRBV5-1 with TRBJ2-2; the D is unclear. This CDR3 region has 16 residues. Trimming pared 4 bases from V and 0 bases from J, leaving 13 bases between. The germline CDR1 and CDR2 sequences are SGHRS and YFSETQ. CDR3 nucleotides: TGCGCCAGCAGCCCGGGTCTAATTACGAACACCGGGGAGCTGTTTTTT. Translated: CASSPGLITNTGELFF.

This chain's CDR3 is CASSDRLLESGELFF. DNA for the CDR3: TGTGCCAGCAGCGACAGGCTTCTTGAGTCCGGGGAGCTGTTTTTT. This rearrangement joins TRBV9 to TRBJ2-2; D perhaps matches TRBD1 (5 bases). Trimming pared 3 bases from V and 6 bases from J, leaving 15 bases between. CDR1 is SGDLS and CDR2 is YYNGEE in the germline V gene. The CDR3 contains 15 residues.

V and J are TRBV6-5 and TRBJ2-3; TRBD1 is a possible D gene (6 bases). CDR3 length: 15 amino acids. Germline-derived CDR1 and CDR2 are MNHEY and SVGAGI. Trimming stripped 2 bases from V and 2 bases from J, with 11 bases between. The DNA for the CDR3 is TGTGCCAGCAGTTACAGAGGACAGATCACAGATACGCAGTATTTT. It specifies CASSYRGQITDTQYF.

V gene TRBV21-1 combines with J gene TRBJ2-1; no DNA check was done on the table's D call, TRBD2. TRBV21-1 is marked as a pseudogene. This CDR3 is built from 14 residues. CDR3 sequence reads: CASSKAPGDDEQFF. The DNA for the CDR3 is TGTGCCAGCAGCAAAGCCCCGGGGGACGATGAGCAGTTCTTC.